The clone carrying this T cell receptor beta chain was counted a single time. What it binds is unknown. This CDR3 is also generated by other DNA sequences in the sample. Measured with immunoSEQ multiplex PCR; TCRdb has only the in-frame clones, and not every one. The repertoire consists of about 1.1 million clones, with approximately 80% occurring once and the leading ten covering more than 0.45%. These data come from a study of shared clonotypes between healthy human individuals. The study, taken as a whole, reports: Clonotypes not shared had lower generation probabilities than those common to all four donors. Clonotype sharing among the donors was expected to vary with sequencing depth.

The V and J ends lost 2 bases and 0 bases respectively, with 11 bases between them. CDR3 size: 15 residues. The germline V gene has CDR1 GTSNPN and CDR2 SVGIG (reference sequence). Nashville, Tennessee was home to all donors, each a Caucasian adult. The chain has TRBV30 and TRBJ1-3; unclear D gene. The sequence derives from a man in his late teens or twenties in good health. Some clones in this sample may be carry-over from other donors' samples. Sequenced sample: memory CD4+ T cells from PBMCs. Subset meaning: CD45RA-negative fraction. DNA of the CDR3: TGTGCCTGGAGTTTCCCCCGCAGCTCTGGAAACACCATATATTTT. This encodes CAWSFPRSSGNTIYF.